The sequence of this TCR beta chain was determined in a study of shared clonotypes between healthy human individuals. Produced via immunoSEQ multiplex PCR; TCRdb's table is partial and in-frame only. The table records about 700,000 clones, approximately 79% of them present only once. In the case of this clone: Other nucleotide sequences in the sample specify the same CDR3.

The germline V gene encodes CDR1 SQVTM and CDR2 ANQGSEA. Trimming cost V 1 base and J 5 bases, with 6 bases left between them. CDR3 size: 11 residues. V is TRBV29-1 and J is TRBJ2-7; the D is unclear. The origin of this receptor is a woman under 40 in good health. The specimen was memory CD4+ T cells sorted from blood. The sample's subset: CD45RA-negative fraction. CDR3 bases: TGCAGCGTTGAAGGGAAGGACGAGCAGTACTTC. Translation gives CSVEGKDEQYF.